The sequence of this TCR beta chain was determined in a study of identical twins. Study-level points and caveats: A cross-sectional statistical analysis, not follow-up of the same donors, supported the conclusions.

Unique molecular identifiers were present on cDNA, and template switching added a universal primer site. TCRdb re-analysed the 5' RACE reads in MiXCR, keeping a single row per CDR3 protein. This sample has approximately 700,000 distinct CDR3 sequences, with roughly 6.2% found just once. Concerning this clonotype itself: What it binds is unknown.

The germline V gene encodes CDR1 SEHNR and CDR2 FQNEAQ (reference sequence). This CDR3 is 13 amino acids long. Trimming shortened V by 5 bases and J by 8 bases, and 15 bases separated the two germline ends. The clonotype was recovered from a man in his late teens or twenties in good health. Sequenced sample: naive T cells sorted from blood. This chain joins TRBV7-9 and TRBJ1-1; D gene ambiguous. CDR3 DNA: TGTGCCAGCAGCCCAAAGTCGGTTTCCGAAGCTTTCTTT. Translated: CASSPKSVSEAFF.